Following are 13 T cell receptor beta chains from one sample sequenced in a study. From the 5' RACE reads, TCRdb called clonotypes with MiXCR, one entry per CDR3 protein. The sample lists tens of thousands of distinct CDR3 sequences, roughly 28% seen once, with 2.1% in the top ten. Sequenced sample: naive CD4+ T cells sorted from blood. Subset reported: naive CD4+ T cells, CD4+CD45RA+CD25-. The receptors here all came from a female donor with breast cancer.

This chain joins TRBV6-1 and TRBJ2-5, with D unclear. This CDR3 spans 13 amino acids. Germline-derived CDR1 and CDR2 are MNHNS and SASEGT. V gave up 0 bases and J gave up 7 bases, with 9 bases separating them. The CDR3 region has the DNA TGTGCCAGCAGTGAAGCGGGTGTTGGGACCCAGTACTTC. Translation gives CASSEAGVGTQYF.

Concerning this clonotype itself: The junction shows a germline mismatch at one end, possibly a read error. The V gene is TRBV7-6, the J gene TRBJ2-7, with D uncertain. The CDR3 is made up of 14 amino acids. The germline CDR1 and CDR2 sequences are SGHVS and FNYEAQ. The CDR3 reads CTSSLSESSYEQYF. The CDR3 DNA reads as TGTACCAGCAGCTTAAGTGAGAGCTCCTACGAGCAGTACTTC. Using reference TRBV7-6 and TRBJ2-7 for the parts outside the CDR3, the full variable domain is GAGVSQSPRYKVTKRGQDVALRCDPISGHVSLYWYRQALGQGPEFLTYFNYEAQQDKSGLPNDRFSAERPEGSISTLTIQRTEQRDSAMYRCTSSLSESSYEQYFGPGTRLTVT.

This clonotype came up many times. V gene TRBV7-2 combines with J gene TRBJ2-7, with D tentatively TRBD2 (6 bases). V lost 4 bases to trimming and J lost 5 bases, with 12 bases between them. The CDR3 is 13 residues long. The germline V gene has CDR1 SGHTA and CDR2 FQGNSA. The CDR3 sequence: CASSSRWRDEQYF. The CDR3 bases are TGTGCCAGCAGCTCCCGCTGGAGGGACGAGCAGTACTTC. Complete variable domain (other parts from reference TRBV7-2 and TRBJ2-7): GAGVSQSPSNKVTEKGKDVELRCDPISGHTALYWYRQSLGQGLEFLIYFQGNSAPDKSGLPSDRFSAERTGGSVSTLTIQRTQQEDSAVYLCASSSRWRDEQYFGPGTRLTVT.

This clonotype was found a few times. This rearrangement joins TRBV9 to TRBJ2-5; possible D gene TRBD2, 6 bases. V was trimmed by 3 bases and J by 2 bases, leaving 8 bases between them. Per germline, CDR1 SGDLS and CDR2 YYNGEE. This CDR3 comprises 13 residues. The CDR3 DNA is TGTGCCAGCAGCGAGGGACTTCAAGAGACCCAGTACTTC. This sequence encodes CASSEGLQETQYF.

The V and J genes are TRBV7-9 and TRBJ2-7; 10 nucleotides align to TRBD2. Per the germline V gene, CDR1 is SEHNR and CDR2 is FQNEAQ (reference sequence). Trimming at V came to 3 bases and at J to 6 bases, leaving 5 bases not matched to a gene. The CDR3 loop spans 14 amino acids. This chain's CDR3 is CASSLGTSVGEQYF. The CDR3 bases are TGTGCCAGCAGCTTGGGGACTAGCGTAGGCGAGCAGTACTTC.

The rearrangement links TRBV4-3 to TRBJ2-5; the D gene is possibly TRBD1 (6 bases). There are 15 residues in the CDR3. Trimming stripped 3 bases from V and 0 bases from J, with 11 bases between. Germline V gives CDR1 LGHNA, CDR2 YSLEER. The CDR3 reads CASSQGDTDQETQYF. In nucleotides, the CDR3 is TGCGCCAGCAGCCAGGGGGACACCGACCAAGAGACCCAGTACTTC.

This clonotype has a handful of counts. CDR3 sequence (DNA): TGTGCCAGCAGCTTTACTAGCGGGAGTGGAACAGATACGCAGTATTTT. Translated: CASSFTSGSGTDTQYF. This sequence joins TRBV7-2 and TRBJ2-3; 11 nucleotides align to TRBD2. Germline V gene sequence: CDR1 SGHTA, CDR2 FQGNSA. The CDR3 spans 16 residues. The J segment lost 3 bases and the V segment lost 3 bases, leaving 5 bases of the junction unmatched. The full variable domain, with the rest looked up from reference TRBV7-2 and TRBJ2-3, is GAGVSQSPSNKVTEKGKDVELRCDPISGHTALYWYRQSLGQGLEFLIYFQGNSAPDKSGLPSDRFSAERTGGSVSTLTIQRTQQEDSAVYLCASSFTSGSGTDTQYFGPGTRLTVL.

The rearrangement joins TRBV14 to TRBJ1-1; the D gene is possibly TRBD1 (6 bases). CDR3 length equals 13 residues. Germline CDR1 SGHDN, CDR2 FVKESK. V was trimmed by 4 bases and J by 1 base, leaving 7 bases between them. In DNA form, the CDR3 reads TGTGCCAGCAGCCTACAGGGGAACACTGAAGCTTTCTTT. It yields the protein CASSLQGNTEAFF. Drawing the rest from reference TRBV14 and TRBJ1-1, the complete variable domain is EAGVTQFPSHSVIEKGQTVTLRCDPISGHDNLYWYRRVMGKEIKFLLHFVKESKQDESGMPNNRFLAERTGGTYSTLKVQPAELEDSGVYFCASSLQGNTEAFFGQGTRLTVV.

This clonotype was detected a few times. The chain couples TRBV7-9 to TRBJ1-1; the D is unclear. Per germline, CDR1 SEHNR and CDR2 FQNEAQ (reference sequence). V gave up 0 bases and J gave up 8 bases, with 4 bases separating them. The CDR3 has 11 residues. CDR3 in amino acids: CASSLAMEAFF. CDR3 nucleotides: TGTGCCAGCAGCTTAGCAATGGAAGCTTTCTTT.

V gene TRBV20-1 combines with J gene TRBJ2-7; TRBD2 agrees at 7 bases. The CDR3 covers 14 residues. V lost 3 bases to trimming and J lost 5 bases; unmatched junction nucleotides: 10. From germline, CDR1 is DFQATT and CDR2 SNEGSKA (reference sequence). This CDR3 is CSARPPTSFNEQYF. The CDR3, as DNA: TGCAGTGCTAGGCCCCCGACTAGCTTTAACGAGCAGTACTTC.

The chain combines TRBV7-9 with TRBJ2-7; 9 positions match TRBD2. The CDR3 totals 15 residues. The J segment lost 4 bases and the V segment lost 6 bases, leaving 10 bases of the junction unmatched. The germline V gene encodes CDR1 SEHNR and CDR2 FQNEAQ (reference sequence). The CDR3 coding sequence is TGTGCCAGCAGTTCCCTGAGCGGGAGGCGGTACGAGCAGTACTTC. It translates to CASSSLSGRRYEQYF.

This clonotype was observed a handful of times. The V gene is TRBV20-1, the J gene TRBJ2-7; either TRBD1 or TRBD2 may fit D (5 bases each). Germline V CDR1 and CDR2: DFQATT, SNEGSKA (reference sequence). V lost 7 bases, J lost 5 bases, and 15 bases lay in between. This CDR3 is 12 amino acids long. The CDR3, as DNA: TGCAGTGTACGGGGCAGGGTAAACGAGCAGTACTTC. Translating gives CSVRGRVNEQYF.

This clonotype was counted between two and nine times. The chain combines TRBV29-1 with TRBJ1-2, with D unclear. This CDR3 is 14 amino acids long. Germline lookup yields CDR1 SQVTM and CDR2 ANQGSEA. Trimming pared 0 bases from V and 4 bases from J, leaving 12 bases between. For the CDR3, the DNA is TGCAGCGTTGAAGAGGACGAGGGTATCTATGGCTACACCTTC. Translated, it gives CSVEEDEGIYGYTF.